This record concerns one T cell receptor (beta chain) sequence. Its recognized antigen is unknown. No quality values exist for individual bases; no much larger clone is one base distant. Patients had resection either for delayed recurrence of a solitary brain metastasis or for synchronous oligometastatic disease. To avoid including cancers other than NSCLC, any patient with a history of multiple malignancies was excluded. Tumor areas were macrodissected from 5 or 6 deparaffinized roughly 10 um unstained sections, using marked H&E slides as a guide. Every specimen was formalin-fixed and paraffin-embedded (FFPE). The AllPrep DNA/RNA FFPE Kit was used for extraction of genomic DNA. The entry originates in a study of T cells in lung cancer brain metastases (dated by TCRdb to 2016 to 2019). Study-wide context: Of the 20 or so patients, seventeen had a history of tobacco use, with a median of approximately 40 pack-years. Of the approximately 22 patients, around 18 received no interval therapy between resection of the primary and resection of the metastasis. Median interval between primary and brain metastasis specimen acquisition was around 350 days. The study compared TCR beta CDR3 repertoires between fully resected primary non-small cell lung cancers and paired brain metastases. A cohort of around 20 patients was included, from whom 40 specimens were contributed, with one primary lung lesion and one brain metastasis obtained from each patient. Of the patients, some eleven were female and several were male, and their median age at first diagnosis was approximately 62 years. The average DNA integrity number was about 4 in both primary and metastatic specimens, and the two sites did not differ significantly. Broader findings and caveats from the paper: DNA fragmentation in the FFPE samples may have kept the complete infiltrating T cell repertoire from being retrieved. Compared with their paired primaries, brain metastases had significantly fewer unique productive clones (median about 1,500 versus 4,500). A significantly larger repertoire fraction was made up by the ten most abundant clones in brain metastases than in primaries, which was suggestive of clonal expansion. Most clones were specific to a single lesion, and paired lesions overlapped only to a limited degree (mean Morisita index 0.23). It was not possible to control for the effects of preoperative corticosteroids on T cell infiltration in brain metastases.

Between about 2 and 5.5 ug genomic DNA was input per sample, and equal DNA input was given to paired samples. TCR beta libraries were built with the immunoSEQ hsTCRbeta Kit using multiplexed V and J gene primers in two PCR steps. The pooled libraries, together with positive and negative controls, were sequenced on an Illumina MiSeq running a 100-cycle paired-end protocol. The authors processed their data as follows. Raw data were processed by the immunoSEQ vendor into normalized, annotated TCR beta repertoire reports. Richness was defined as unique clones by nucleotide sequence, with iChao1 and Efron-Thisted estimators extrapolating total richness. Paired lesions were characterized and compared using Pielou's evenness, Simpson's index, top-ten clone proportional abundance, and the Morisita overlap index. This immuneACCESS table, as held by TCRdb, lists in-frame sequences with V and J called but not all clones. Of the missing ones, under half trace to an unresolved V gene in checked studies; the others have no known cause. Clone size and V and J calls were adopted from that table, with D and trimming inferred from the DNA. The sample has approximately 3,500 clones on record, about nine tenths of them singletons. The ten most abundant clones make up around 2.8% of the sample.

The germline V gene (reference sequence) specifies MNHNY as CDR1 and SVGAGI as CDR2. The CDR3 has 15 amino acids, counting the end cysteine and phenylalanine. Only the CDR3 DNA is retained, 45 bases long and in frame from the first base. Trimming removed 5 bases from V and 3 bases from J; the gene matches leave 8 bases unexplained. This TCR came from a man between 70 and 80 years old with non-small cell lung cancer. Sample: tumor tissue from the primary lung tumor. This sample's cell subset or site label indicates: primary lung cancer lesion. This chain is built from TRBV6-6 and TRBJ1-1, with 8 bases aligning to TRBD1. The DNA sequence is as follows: TGTGCCAGCAGTGACACTCAGACAGGGGACACTGAAGCTTTCTTT. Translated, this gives CASSDTQTGDTEAFF.